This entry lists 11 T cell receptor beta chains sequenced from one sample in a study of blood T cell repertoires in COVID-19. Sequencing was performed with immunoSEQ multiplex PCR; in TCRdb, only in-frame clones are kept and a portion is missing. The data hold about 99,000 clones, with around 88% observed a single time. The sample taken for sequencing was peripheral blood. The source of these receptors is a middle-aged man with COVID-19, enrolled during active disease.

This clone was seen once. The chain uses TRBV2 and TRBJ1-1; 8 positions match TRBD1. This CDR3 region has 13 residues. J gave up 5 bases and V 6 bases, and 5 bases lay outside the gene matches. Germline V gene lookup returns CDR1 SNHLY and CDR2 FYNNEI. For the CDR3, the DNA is TGTGCCAGCAGAGACAGGGGAGGGACTGAAGCTTTCTTT. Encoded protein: CASRDRGGTEAFF.

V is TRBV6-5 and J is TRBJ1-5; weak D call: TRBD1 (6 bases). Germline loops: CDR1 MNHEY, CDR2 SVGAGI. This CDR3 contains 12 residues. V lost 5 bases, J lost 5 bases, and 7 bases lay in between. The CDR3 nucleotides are TGTGCCAGCAGTCCAGGGGATCAGCCCCAGCATTTT. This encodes CASSPGDQPQHF.

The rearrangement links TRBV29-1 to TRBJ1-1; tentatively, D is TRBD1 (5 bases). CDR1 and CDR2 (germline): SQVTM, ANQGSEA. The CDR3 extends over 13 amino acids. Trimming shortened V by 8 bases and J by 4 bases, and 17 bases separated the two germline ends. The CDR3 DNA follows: TGCAGCCCTGCGTCCAGGGTTTGCACTGAAGCTTTCTTT. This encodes CSPASRVCTEAFF.

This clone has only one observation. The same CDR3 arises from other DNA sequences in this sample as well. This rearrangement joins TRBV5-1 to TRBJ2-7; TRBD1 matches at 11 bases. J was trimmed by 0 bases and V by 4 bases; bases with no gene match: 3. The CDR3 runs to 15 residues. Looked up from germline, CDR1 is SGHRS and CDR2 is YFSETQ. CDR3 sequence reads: CASSLGQGASYEQYF. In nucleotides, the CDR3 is TGCGCCAGCAGCCTTGGACAGGGGGCCTCCTACGAGCAGTACTTC.

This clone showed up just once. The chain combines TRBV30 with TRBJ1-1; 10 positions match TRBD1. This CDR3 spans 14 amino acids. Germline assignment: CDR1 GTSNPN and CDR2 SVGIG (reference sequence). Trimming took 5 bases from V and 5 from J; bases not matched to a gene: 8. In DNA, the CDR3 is TGTGCCTGGGGAGGGGGACAGGGGAAAACTGAAGCTTTCTTT. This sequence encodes CAWGGGQGKTEAFF.

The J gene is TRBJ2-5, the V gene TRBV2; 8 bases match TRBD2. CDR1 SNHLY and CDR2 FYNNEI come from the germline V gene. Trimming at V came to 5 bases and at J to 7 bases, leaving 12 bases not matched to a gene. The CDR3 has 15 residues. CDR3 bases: TGTGCCAGCAGTCCCCTAGCGGGTGATTTGGGGACCCAGTACTTC. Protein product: CASSPLAGDLGTQYF.

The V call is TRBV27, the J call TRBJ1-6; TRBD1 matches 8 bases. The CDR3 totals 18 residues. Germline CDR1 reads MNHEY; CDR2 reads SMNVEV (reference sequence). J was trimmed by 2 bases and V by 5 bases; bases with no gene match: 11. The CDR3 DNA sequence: TGTGCCAGCAGTCTACAAACCAGACAGGGGACCTATAATTCACCCCTCCACTTT. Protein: CASSLQTRQGTYNSPLHF.

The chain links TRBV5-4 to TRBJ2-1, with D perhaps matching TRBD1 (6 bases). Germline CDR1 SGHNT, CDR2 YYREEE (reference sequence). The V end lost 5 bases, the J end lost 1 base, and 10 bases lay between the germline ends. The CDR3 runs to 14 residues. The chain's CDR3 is CASRPGESYNEQFF. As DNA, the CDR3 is TGTGCCAGCAGGCCAGGGGAATCCTACAATGAGCAGTTCTTC.

The CDR3 spells CASSYSDADNSPLHF. The CDR3 DNA sequence: TGTGCCAGCAGTTACTCTGACGCGGATAATTCACCCCTCCACTTT. The chain carries TRBV6-5 and TRBJ1-6; unclear D gene. Trimming took off 0 bases at V and 5 bases at J, with 8 bases between the two ends. The CDR3 length is 15 residues. Germline loops: CDR1 MNHEY, CDR2 SVGAGI.

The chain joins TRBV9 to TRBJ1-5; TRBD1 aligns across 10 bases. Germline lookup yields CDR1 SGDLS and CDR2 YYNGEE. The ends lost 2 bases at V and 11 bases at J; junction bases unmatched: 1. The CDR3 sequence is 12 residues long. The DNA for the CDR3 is TGTGCCAGCAGCGTTGGACAGGGGGCCCAGCATTTT. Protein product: CASSVGQGAQHF.

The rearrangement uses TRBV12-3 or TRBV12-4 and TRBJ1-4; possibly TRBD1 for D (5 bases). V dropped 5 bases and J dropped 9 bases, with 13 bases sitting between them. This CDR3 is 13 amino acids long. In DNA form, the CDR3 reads TGTGCCAGCAGTGTGGGACGGACTAAAAAACTGTTTTTT. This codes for CASSVGRTKKLFF.